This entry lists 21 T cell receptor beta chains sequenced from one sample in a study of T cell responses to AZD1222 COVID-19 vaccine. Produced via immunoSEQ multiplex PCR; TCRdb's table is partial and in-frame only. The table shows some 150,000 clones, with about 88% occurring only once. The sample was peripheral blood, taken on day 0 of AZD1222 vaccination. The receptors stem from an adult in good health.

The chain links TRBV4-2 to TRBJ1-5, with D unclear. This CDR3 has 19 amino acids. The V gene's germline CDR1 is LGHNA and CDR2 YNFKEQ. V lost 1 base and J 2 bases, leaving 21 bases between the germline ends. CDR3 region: CASSQVNSKVGMGNQPQHF. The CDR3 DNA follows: TGTGCCAGCAGCCAAGTTAACAGTAAGGTGGGGATGGGCAATCAGCCCCAGCATTTT.

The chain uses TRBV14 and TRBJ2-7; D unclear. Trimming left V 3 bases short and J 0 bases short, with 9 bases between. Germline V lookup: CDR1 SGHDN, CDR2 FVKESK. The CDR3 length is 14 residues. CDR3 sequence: CASSQWSDSYEQYF. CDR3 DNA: TGTGCCAGCAGCCAGTGGAGCGACTCCTACGAGCAGTACTTC.

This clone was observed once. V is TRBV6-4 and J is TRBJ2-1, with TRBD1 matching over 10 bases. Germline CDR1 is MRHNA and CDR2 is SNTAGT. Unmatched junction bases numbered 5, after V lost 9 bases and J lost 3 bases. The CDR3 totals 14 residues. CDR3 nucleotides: TGTGCCAGGGGGACAGGGGATATCTACAATGAGCAGTTCTTC. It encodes CARGTGDIYNEQFF.

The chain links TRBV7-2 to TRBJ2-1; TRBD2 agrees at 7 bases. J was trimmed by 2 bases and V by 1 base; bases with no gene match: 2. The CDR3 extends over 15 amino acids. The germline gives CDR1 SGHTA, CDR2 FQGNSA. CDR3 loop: CASSLVRGTYNEQFF. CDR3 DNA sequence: TGTGCCAGCAGCTTAGTGCGGGGGACCTACAATGAGCAGTTCTTC.

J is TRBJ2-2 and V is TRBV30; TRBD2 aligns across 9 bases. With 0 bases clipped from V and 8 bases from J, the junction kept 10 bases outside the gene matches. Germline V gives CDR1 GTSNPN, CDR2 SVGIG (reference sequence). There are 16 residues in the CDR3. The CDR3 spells CAWSVSLLAGWGELFF. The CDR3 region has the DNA TGTGCCTGGAGTGTATCTCTCCTAGCGGGATGGGGGGAGCTGTTTTTT. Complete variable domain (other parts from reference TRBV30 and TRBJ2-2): SQTIHQWPATLVQPVGSPLSLECTVEGTSNPNLYWYRQAAGRGLQLLFYSVGIGQISSEVPQNLSASRPQDRQFILSSKKLLLSDSGFYLCAWSVSLLAGWGELFFGEGSRLTVL.

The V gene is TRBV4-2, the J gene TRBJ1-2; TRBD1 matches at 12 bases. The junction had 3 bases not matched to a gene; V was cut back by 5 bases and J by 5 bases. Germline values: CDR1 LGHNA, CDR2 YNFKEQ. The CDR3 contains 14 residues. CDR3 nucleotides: TGTGCCAGCAGCGGGACAGGGGGCTCATATGGCTACACCTTC. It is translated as CASSGTGGSYGYTF.

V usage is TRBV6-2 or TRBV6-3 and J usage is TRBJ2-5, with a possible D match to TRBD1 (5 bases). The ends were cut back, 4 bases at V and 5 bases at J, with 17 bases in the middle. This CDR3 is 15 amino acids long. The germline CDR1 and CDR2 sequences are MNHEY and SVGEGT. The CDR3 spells CASSWPPQGAETQYF. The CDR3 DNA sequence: TGTGCCAGCAGTTGGCCTCCTCAGGGTGCGGAGACCCAGTACTTC.

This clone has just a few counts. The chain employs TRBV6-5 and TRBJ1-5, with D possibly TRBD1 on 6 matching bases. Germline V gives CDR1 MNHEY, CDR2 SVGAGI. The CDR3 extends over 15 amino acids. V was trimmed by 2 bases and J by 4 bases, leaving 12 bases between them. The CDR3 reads CASSYPGQFNQPQHF. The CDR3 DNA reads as TGTGCCAGCAGTTACCCTGGACAGTTTAATCAGCCCCAGCATTTT.

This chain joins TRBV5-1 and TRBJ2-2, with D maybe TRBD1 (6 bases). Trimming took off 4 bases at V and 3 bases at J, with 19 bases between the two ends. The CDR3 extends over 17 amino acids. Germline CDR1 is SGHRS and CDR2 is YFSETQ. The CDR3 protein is CASSPNVATGYTGELFF. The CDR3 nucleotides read TGCGCCAGCAGCCCCAATGTGGCCACAGGGTACACCGGGGAGCTGTTTTTT.

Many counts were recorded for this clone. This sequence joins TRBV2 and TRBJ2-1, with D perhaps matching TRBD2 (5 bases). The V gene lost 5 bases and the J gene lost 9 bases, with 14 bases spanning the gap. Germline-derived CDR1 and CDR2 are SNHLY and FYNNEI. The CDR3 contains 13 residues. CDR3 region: CASSREGFGEQFF. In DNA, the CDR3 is TGTGCCAGCAGTCGGGAAGGTTTCGGTGAGCAGTTCTTC.

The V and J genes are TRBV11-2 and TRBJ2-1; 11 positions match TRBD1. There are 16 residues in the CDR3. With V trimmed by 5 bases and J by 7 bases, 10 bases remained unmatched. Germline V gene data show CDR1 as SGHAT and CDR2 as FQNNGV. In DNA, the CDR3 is TGTGCCAGCAGCCCGGCCGGACAGGGGGCGGGAAATGAGCAGTTCTTC. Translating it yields CASSPAGQGAGNEQFF.

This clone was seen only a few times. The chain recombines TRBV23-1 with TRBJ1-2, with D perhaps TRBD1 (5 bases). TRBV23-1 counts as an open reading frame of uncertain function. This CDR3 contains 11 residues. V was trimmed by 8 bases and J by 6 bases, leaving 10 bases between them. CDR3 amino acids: CASVRQNGYTF. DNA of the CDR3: TGCGCCAGCGTTCGACAGAATGGCTACACCTTC.

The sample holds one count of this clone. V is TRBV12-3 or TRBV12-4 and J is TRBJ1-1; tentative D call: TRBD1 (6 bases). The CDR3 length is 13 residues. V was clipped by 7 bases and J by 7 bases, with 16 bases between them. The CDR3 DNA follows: TGTGCCAGCACTCGAGGAGGGGGTGGTGAAGCTTTCTTT. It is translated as CASTRGGGGEAFF.

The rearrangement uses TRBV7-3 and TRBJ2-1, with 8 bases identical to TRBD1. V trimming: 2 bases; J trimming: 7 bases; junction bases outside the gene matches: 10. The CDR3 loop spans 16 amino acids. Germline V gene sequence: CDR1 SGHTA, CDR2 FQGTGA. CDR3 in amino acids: CASSLGTGQGENEQFF. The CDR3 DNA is TGTGCCAGCAGCTTAGGGACCGGACAGGGTGAGAATGAGCAGTTCTTC.

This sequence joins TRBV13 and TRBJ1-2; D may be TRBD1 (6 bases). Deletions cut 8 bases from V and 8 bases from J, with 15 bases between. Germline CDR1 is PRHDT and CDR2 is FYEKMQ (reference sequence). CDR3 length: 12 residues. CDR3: CASSATGSGYTF. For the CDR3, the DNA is TGTGCCAGCTCCGCGACAGGTAGCGGCTACACCTTC.

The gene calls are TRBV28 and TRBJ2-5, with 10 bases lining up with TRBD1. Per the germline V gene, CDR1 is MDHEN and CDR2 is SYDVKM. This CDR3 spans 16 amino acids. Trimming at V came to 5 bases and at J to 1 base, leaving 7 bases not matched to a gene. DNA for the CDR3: TGTGCCAGCAGTACCCCGGGACAGGGGACCCAAGAGACCCAGTACTTC. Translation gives CASSTPGQGTQETQYF.

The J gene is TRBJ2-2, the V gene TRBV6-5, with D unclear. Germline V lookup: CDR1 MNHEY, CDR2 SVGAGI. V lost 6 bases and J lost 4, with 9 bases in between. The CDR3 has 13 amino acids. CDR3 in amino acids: CASRKDLTGELFF. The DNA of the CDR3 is TGTGCCAGCAGAAAGGACCTCACCGGGGAGCTGTTTTTT.

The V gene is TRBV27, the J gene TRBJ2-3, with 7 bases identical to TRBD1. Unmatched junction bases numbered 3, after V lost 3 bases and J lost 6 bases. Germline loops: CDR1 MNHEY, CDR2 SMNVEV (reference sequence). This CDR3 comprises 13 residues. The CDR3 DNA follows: TGTGCCAGCAGTTTTAGGGGGCTGGATACGCAGTATTTT. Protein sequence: CASSFRGLDTQYF.

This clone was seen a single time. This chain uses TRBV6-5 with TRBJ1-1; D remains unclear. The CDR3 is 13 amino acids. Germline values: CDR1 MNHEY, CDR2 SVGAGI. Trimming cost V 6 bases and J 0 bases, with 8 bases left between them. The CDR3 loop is CASRGGMNTEAFF. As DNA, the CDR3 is TGTGCCAGCAGAGGCGGAATGAACACTGAAGCTTTCTTT.

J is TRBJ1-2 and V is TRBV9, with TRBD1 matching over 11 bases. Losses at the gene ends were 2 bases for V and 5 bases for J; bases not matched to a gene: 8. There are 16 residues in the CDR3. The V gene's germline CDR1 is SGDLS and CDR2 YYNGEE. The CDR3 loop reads CASSVRARDRGYGYTF. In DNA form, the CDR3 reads TGTGCCAGCAGCGTGAGGGCCCGGGACAGGGGGTATGGCTACACCTTC.

The CDR3 coding sequence is TGTGCCAGCAGCTTGTCAGGGGTAGATGAAAAACTGTTTTTT. Translated: CASSLSGVDEKLFF. The chain combines TRBV7-9 with TRBJ1-4; maybe TRBD1 (6 bases). Trimming removed 3 bases at V and 6 bases at J, with 11 bases between. The germline V gene encodes CDR1 SEHNR and CDR2 FQNEAQ (reference sequence). This CDR3 is 14 amino acids long.